The sequence of this T cell receptor beta chain was determined in a study of cytomegalovirus exposure and HLA in healthy donors. The sample holds one count of this clone. Primers for the PCR totalled 60 Vbeta and 13 Jbeta. Sequenced by immunoSEQ multiplex PCR; TCRdb stores in-frame clones only, minus some. The sample lists about 100,000 clones, roughly three quarters occurring once. This TCR came from a man aged 18 to 35 in good health and CMV-seronegative. Sample: PBMCs.

In DNA, the CDR3 is TGTGCCAGCAGCCTACAGGGGGCCCGGGGCTACACCTTC. Translated, it gives CASSLQGARGYTF. This chain uses TRBV7-3 with TRBJ1-2; 9 bases match TRBD1. Germline V gives CDR1 SGHTA, CDR2 FQGTGA. With V trimmed by 5 bases and J by 8 bases, 6 bases remained unmatched. The CDR3 length is 13 residues.